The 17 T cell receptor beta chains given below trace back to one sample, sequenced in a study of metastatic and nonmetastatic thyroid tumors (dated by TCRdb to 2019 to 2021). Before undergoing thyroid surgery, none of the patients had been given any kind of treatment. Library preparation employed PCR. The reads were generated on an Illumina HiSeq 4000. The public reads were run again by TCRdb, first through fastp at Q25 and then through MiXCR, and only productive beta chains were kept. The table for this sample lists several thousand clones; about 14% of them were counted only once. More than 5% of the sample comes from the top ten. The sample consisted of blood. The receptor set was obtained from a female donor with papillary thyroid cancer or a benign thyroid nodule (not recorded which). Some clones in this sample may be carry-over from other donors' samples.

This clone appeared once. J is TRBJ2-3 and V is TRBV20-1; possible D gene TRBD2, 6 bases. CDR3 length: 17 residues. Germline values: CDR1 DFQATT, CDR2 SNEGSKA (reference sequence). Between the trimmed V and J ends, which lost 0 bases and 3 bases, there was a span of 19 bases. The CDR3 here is CSAREKRARATTDTQYF. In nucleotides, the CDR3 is TGCAGTGCTAGAGAAAAGCGGGCTCGAGCTACAACAGATACGCAGTATTTT.

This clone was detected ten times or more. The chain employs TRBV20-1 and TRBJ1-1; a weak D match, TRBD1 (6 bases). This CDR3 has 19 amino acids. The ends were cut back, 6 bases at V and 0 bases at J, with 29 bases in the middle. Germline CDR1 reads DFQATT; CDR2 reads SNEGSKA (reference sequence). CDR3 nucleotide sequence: TGCAGTGCGGAATCCTCGGACAGCGGACACATTGGAATGAACACTGAAGCTTTCTTT. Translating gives CSAESSDSGHIGMNTEAFF.

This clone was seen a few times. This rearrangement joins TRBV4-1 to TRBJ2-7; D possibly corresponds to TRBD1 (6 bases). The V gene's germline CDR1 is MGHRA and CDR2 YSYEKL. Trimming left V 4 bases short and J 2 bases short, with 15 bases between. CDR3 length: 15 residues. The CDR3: CASSPGAQGAYEQYF. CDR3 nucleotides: TGCGCCAGCAGCCCCGGGGCACAGGGAGCCTACGAGCAGTACTTC.

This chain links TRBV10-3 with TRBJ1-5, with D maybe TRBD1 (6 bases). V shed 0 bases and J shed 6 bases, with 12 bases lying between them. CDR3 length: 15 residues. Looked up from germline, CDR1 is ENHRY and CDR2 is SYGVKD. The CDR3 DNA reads TGTGCCATCAGTGAGTCGACAGGTCGAGTTCAGCCCCAGCATTTT. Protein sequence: CAISESTGRVQPQHF.

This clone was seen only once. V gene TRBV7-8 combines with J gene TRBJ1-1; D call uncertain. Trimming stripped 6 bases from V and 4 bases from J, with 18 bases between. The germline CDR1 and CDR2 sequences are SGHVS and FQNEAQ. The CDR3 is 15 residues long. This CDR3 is CASSLTPGRFTEAFF. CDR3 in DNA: TGTGCCAGCAGTCTAACACCCGGGAGGTTCACTGAAGCTTTCTTT.

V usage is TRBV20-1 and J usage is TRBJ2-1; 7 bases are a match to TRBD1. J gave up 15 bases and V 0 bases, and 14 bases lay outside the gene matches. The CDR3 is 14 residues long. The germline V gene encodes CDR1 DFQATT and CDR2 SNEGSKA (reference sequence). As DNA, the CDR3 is TGCAGTGCTAGAGAGGGGATTTTGACAGGGTGGATGTTCTTC. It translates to CSAREGILTGWMFF.

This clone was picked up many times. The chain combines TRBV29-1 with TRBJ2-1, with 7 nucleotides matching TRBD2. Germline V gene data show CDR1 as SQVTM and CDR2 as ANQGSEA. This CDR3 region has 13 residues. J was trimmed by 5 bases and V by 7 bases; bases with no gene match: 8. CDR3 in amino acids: CSGAGTTNNEQFF. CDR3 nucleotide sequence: TGCAGCGGCGCCGGGACTACCAACAATGAGCAGTTCTTC.

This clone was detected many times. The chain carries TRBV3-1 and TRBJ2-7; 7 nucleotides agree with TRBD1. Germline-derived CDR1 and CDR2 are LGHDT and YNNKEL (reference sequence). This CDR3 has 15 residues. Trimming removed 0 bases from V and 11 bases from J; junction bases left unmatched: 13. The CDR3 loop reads CASSQDPPRQGGKYF. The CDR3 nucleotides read TGTGCCAGCAGCCAAGACCCCCCAAGACAGGGCGGAAAGTACTTC.

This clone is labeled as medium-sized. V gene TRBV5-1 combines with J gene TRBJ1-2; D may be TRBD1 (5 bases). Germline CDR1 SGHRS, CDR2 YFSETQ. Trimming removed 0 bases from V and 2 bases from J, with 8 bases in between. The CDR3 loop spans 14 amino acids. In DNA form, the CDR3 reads TGCGCCAGCAGCTTGGACGACAGCAACTATGGCTACACCTTC. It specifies CASSLDDSNYGYTF.

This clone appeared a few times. CDR3 coding DNA: TGCAGTGCTAGAGATAGCGGGGGGGCCAGCACAGATACGCAGTATTTT. Amino acid sequence: CSARDSGGASTDTQYF. V and J are TRBV20-1 and TRBJ2-3; 11 positions match TRBD2. V was pared by 0 bases and J by 0 bases, with 2 bases of the junction left unmatched. The CDR3 runs to 16 residues. Germline V gives CDR1 DFQATT, CDR2 SNEGSKA (reference sequence).

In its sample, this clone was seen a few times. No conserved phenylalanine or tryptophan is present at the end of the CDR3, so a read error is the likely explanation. The CDR3 DNA reads as TGTGACAGCTCTGACAGGGGGTCGGGCTACACCTTA. It yields the protein CDSSDRGSGYTL. This sequence joins TRBV27 and TRBJ1-2; TRBD1 matches at 9 bases. From germline, CDR1 is MNHEY and CDR2 SMNVEV (reference sequence). The CDR3 extends over 12 amino acids.

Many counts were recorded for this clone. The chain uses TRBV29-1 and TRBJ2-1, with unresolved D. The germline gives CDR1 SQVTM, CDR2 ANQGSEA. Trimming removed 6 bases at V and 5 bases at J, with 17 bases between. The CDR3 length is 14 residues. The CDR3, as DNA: TGCAGCGTCGCCGACGTGGAGCCGAACAATGAGCAGTTCTTC. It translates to CSVADVEPNNEQFF.

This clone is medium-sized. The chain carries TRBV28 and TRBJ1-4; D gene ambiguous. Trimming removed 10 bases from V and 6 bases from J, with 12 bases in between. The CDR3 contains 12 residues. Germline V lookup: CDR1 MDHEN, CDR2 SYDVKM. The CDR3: CATGGSYEKLFF. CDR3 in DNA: TGTGCCACTGGCGGAAGCTATGAAAAACTGTTTTTT. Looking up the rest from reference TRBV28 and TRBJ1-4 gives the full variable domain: DVKVTQSSRYLVKRTGEKVFLECVQDMDHENMFWYRQDPGLGLRLIYFSYDVKMKEKGDIPEGYSVSREKKERFSLILESASTNQTSMYLCATGGSYEKLFFGSGTQLSVL.

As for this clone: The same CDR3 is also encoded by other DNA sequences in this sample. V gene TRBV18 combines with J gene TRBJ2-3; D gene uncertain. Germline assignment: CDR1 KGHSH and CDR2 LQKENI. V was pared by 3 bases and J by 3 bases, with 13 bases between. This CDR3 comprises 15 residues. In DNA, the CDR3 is TGTGCCAGCTCACCGGTGCGTGAGGCGACAGATACGCAGTATTTT. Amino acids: CASSPVREATDTQYF.

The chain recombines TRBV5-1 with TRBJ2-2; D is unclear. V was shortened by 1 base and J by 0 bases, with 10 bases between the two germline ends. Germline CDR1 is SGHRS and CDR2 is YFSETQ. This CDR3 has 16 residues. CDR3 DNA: TGCGCCAGCAGCTTGAACGCACCCGCGAACACCGGGGAGCTGTTTTTT. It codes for CASSLNAPANTGELFF.

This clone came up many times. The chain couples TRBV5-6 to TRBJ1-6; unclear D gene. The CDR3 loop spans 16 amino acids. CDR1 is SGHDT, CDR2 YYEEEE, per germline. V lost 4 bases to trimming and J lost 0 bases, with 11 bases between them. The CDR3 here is CASSLFLGSYNSPLHF. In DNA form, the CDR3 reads TGTGCCAGCAGCCTTTTCCTGGGCTCCTATAATTCACCCCTCCACTTT.

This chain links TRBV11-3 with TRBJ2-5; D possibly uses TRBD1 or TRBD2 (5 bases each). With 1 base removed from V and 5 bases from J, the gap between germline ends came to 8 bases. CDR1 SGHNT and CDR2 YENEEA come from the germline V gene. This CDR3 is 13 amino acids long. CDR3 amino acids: CASSLGGMETQYF. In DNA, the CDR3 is TGTGCCAGCAGCTTAGGGGGGATGGAGACCCAGTACTTC.